This TCR beta chain was sequenced in a study of breast tumors, draining lymph nodes, adjacent tissues. From the multiplex PCR reads, TCRdb called clonotypes with MiXCR, one entry per CDR3 protein. Of around 140,000 distinct CDR3 sequences in the sample, around a third were seen once. A note on this clonotype: Its antigen remains unknown.

Germline V gives CDR1 KGHSH, CDR2 LQKENI. J lost 2 bases, V lost 3 bases, and 9 bases had no gene match. CDR3 size: 17 residues. Breast cancer patients provided tissue from their axillary draining lymph nodes. Study-wide results and caveats: That most tumor T cells come from lymph nodes remained unproven. Tumor TCR diversity was below lymph nodes but above nontumor tissue.

This clonotype originated in a female donor with breast cancer. Some clones in this sample may be carry-over from other donors' samples. The sequenced sample was axillary lymph node tissue. The V call is TRBV18, the J call TRBJ2-2, with 7 bases fitting TRBD1. CDR3 bases: TGTGCCAGCTCACCGCTATATACAGGGGTTAACACCGGGGAGCTGTTTTTT. Protein product: CASSPLYTGVNTGELFF. Full variable domain (outside the CDR3, taken from reference TRBV18 and TRBJ2-2): NAGVMQNPRHLVRRRGQEARLRCSPMKGHSHVYWYRQLPEEGLKFMVYLQKENIIDESGMPKERFSAEFPKEGPSILRIQQVVRGDSAAYFCASSPLYTGVNTGELFFGEGSRLTVL.